The 24 T cell receptor beta chains in this list originate from one sample, sequenced in a study of T cell changes during pregnancy in multiple sclerosis. Produced via immunoSEQ multiplex PCR; TCRdb's table is partial and in-frame only. The table shows more than 40,000 clones, with 91% occurring only once. The specimen was CD8+ T cells from peripheral blood mononuclear cells, collected after pregnancy. Receptors originate from a female donor with multiple sclerosis, enrolled in a pregnancy study.

In this sample, this clone turned up a few times. The rearrangement links TRBV7-2 to TRBJ1-1, with a possible D match to TRBD1 (5 bases). Deletions cut 2 bases from V and 0 bases from J, with 16 bases between. The CDR3 is 17 residues long. Per germline, CDR1 SGHTA and CDR2 FQGNSA. Here the CDR3 DNA reads TGTGCCAGCAGCTTATGGATGGGTGGCAGGGTGAACACTGAAGCTTTCTTT. Residues: CASSLWMGGRVNTEAFF.

This clone was found once. The chain carries TRBV7-2 and TRBJ1-1; D gene ambiguous. CDR1 SGHTA and CDR2 FQGNSA come from the germline V gene. This CDR3 region has 13 residues. The V end was cut by 2 bases, the J end by 1 base, with 5 bases between. The CDR3 DNA follows: TGTGCCAGCAGCTTAAATAAGAACACTGAAGCTTTCTTT. This encodes CASSLNKNTEAFF.

The chain has TRBV10-1 and TRBJ2-3; the match to TRBD2 covers 7 bases. Germline CDR1 and CDR2: WNHNN and SYGVQD (reference sequence). This CDR3 region has 15 residues. V shed 4 bases, J shed 2 bases, and the junction held 6 bases outside the gene matches. For the CDR3, the DNA is TGCGCCAGCAGTGCGGGAGGCAGTTTCACAGATACGCAGTATTTT. It yields the protein CASSAGGSFTDTQYF.

This chain joins TRBV6-6 and TRBJ2-1, with a weak D call TRBD1 (6 bases). This CDR3 comprises 14 residues. Trimming pared 2 bases from V and 6 bases from J, leaving 11 bases between. CDR1 and CDR2 from the germline V gene are MNHNY and SVGAGI (reference sequence). The CDR3: CASSYDADSNEQFF. The CDR3 DNA sequence: TGTGCCAGCAGTTACGACGCGGACAGCAATGAGCAGTTCTTC.

The genes are TRBV19 and TRBJ2-7; D possibly corresponds to TRBD2 (5 bases). Trimming left V 3 bases short and J 4 bases short, with 16 bases between. This CDR3 has 15 amino acids. CDR1 and CDR2 from the germline V gene are LNHDA and SQIVND (reference sequence). The CDR3 sequence is CASSISPGKEYEQYF. CDR3 sequence (DNA): TGTGCCAGTAGTATCTCCCCGGGGAAGGAGTACGAGCAGTACTTC.

The rearrangement joins TRBV10-3 to TRBJ2-7; 8 bases match TRBD1. Germline CDR1 ENHRY, CDR2 SYGVKD. V was pared by 2 bases and J by 3 bases, with 3 bases of the junction left unmatched. There are 14 residues in the CDR3. CDR3 region: CAISEPGTGYEQYF. The CDR3 region has the DNA TGTGCCATCAGTGAGCCTGGGACAGGCTACGAGCAGTACTTC.

V and J are TRBV6-5 and TRBJ2-1; 10 positions agree with TRBD2. This CDR3 has 15 residues. J gave up 8 bases and V 4 bases, and 8 bases lay outside the gene matches. Germline lookup yields CDR1 MNHEY and CDR2 SVGAGI. The CDR3 DNA is TGTGCCAGCAGTTTCCCAGCGGGAGGGGGATATGAGCAGTTCTTC. Translating gives CASSFPAGGGYEQFF.

The V call is TRBV9, the J call TRBJ1-1, with D uncertain. Trimming shortened V by 0 bases and J by 4 bases, and 7 bases separated the two germline ends. This CDR3 is built from 13 residues. The germline CDR1 and CDR2 sequences are SGDLS and YYNGEE. CDR3 in DNA: TGTGCCAGCAGCGTAGGTGGGAGCACTGAAGCTTTCTTT. This codes for CASSVGGSTEAFF.

DNA of the CDR3: TGTGCCAGCAGACACCGGGACAGGGCCTACGAGCAGTACTTC. Translating gives CASRHRDRAYEQYF. This chain links TRBV5-8 with TRBJ2-7, with 9 bases fitting TRBD1. The CDR3 extends over 14 amino acids. The germline gives CDR1 SGHTS, CDR2 YDEGEE. Unmatched junction bases numbered 5, after V lost 5 bases and J lost 2 bases.

This clone occurred once. V and J are TRBV7-9 and TRBJ2-7; TRBD2 matches 12 bases. The CDR3 consists of 15 residues. The germline gives CDR1 SEHNR, CDR2 FQNEAQ (reference sequence). The junction had 3 bases not matched to a gene; V was cut back by 1 base and J by 5 bases. The CDR3 spells CASSLVGLAGHEQYF. Written as DNA, the CDR3 is TGTGCCAGCAGCTTAGTTGGACTAGCGGGGCACGAGCAGTACTTC.

The chain employs TRBV5-6 and TRBJ2-7, with 7 bases lining up with TRBD1. Germline V gives CDR1 SGHDT, CDR2 YYEEEE. With 4 bases clipped from V and 5 bases from J, the junction kept 6 bases outside the gene matches. The CDR3 is made up of 13 amino acids. The CDR3 DNA is TGTGCCAGCAGCCTGACAGGGCGGGACGAGCAGTACTTC. It translates to CASSLTGRDEQYF.

This clone appeared a single time. The rearrangement links TRBV9 to TRBJ2-1, with D maybe TRBD1 (6 bases). The CDR3 loop spans 16 amino acids. Germline V lookup: CDR1 SGDLS, CDR2 YYNGEE. V shed 0 bases and J shed 12 bases, with 22 bases lying between them. Here the CDR3 reads CASSVVPTGSPKGQFF. CDR3 bases: TGTGCCAGCAGCGTAGTTCCGACAGGCTCGCCGAAAGGGCAGTTCTTC. The complete variable domain, with remaining parts taken from reference TRBV9 and TRBJ2-1, reads DSGVTQTPKHLITATGQRVTLRCSPRSGDLSVYWYQQSLDQGLQFLIQYYNGEERAKGNILERFSAQQFPDLHSELNLSSLELGDSALYFCASSVVPTGSPKGQFFGPGTRLTVL.

The CDR3 loop reads CASTSGDVNEKLFF. The CDR3 bases are TGTGCCAGCACCTCCGGAGATGTTAATGAAAAACTGTTTTTT. The V call is TRBV27, the J call TRBJ1-4; D not resolved. The CDR3 length is 14 residues. The germline V and J ends were trimmed by 7 bases and 4 bases, with 13 bases remaining between them. The germline V gene encodes CDR1 MNHEY and CDR2 SMNVEV (reference sequence).

This clone was observed once. J is TRBJ2-1 and V is TRBV7-2; 11 bases are a match to TRBD2. CDR3 size: 16 residues. The trim removed 5 bases at V and 7 bases at J, leaving 10 bases unmatched. The germline V gene has CDR1 SGHTA and CDR2 FQGNSA. The CDR3, as DNA: TGTGCCAGCAGCATACATCTAGCGGGAGGACAGAATGAGCAGTTCTTC. It yields the protein CASSIHLAGGQNEQFF.

The chain joins TRBV4-2 to TRBJ2-3; 11 positions agree with TRBD2. There are 18 residues in the CDR3. The germline CDR1 and CDR2 sequences are LGHNA and YNFKEQ. V trimming: 0 bases; J trimming: 5 bases; junction bases outside the gene matches: 10. The CDR3 loop reads CASSQDLASGGRGDTQYF. CDR3 bases: TGTGCCAGCAGCCAAGATCTTGCTAGCGGGGGGCGGGGAGATACGCAGTATTTT.

This sequence joins TRBV7-9 and TRBJ2-1; D is possibly TRBD2 (5 bases). Germline V gene lookup returns CDR1 SEHNR and CDR2 FQNEAQ (reference sequence). CDR3 size: 15 residues. Trimming took off 4 bases at V and 3 bases at J, with 13 bases between the two ends. CDR3 sequence: CASSSVERSYNEQFF. The DNA for the CDR3 is TGTGCCAGCAGCTCCGTGGAGCGGAGCTACAATGAGCAGTTCTTC.

V and J are TRBV5-1 and TRBJ1-1; D gene uncertain. V was clipped by 4 bases and J by 5 bases, with 18 bases between them. The germline gives CDR1 SGHRS, CDR2 YFSETQ. CDR3 size: 15 residues. The CDR3 DNA is TGCGCCAGCAGCCTGTTAGGCGGCCCGAGGACTGAAGCTTTCTTT. Its translation is CASSLLGGPRTEAFF.

The chain employs TRBV7-9 and TRBJ2-7; D remains ambiguous. The CDR3 length is 12 residues. Trimming shortened V by 7 bases and J by 4 bases, and 11 bases separated the two germline ends. Germline CDR1 SEHNR, CDR2 FQNEAQ (reference sequence). In DNA, the CDR3 is TGTGCCAGCACCCGGTCCCCTTACGAGCAGTACTTC. Translated: CASTRSPYEQYF.

The chain carries TRBV27 and TRBJ2-7; TRBD2 aligns across 10 bases. This CDR3 spans 15 amino acids. Germline values: CDR1 MNHEY, CDR2 SMNVEV (reference sequence). The V gene end was trimmed by 2 bases and the J gene end by 4 bases; junction bases not matched to a gene: 5. The CDR3, as DNA: TGTGCCAGCAGTTTACAGCGGGGGGGTAATTACGAGCAGTACTTC. Its protein product is CASSLQRGGNYEQYF.

The chain carries TRBV7-8 and TRBJ1-5; 9 bases are a match to TRBD1. The V gene's germline CDR1 is SGHVS and CDR2 FQNEAQ. The CDR3 covers 15 residues. The ends lost 0 bases at V and 11 bases at J; junction bases unmatched: 8. CDR3 sequence reads: CASSLAGDRAGAQHF. The CDR3, as DNA: TGTGCCAGCAGCTTAGCTGGGGACAGGGCGGGAGCCCAGCATTTT. The full variable domain, rest sourced from reference TRBV7-8 and TRBJ1-5, is GAGVSQSPRYKVAKRGQDVALRCDPISGHVSLFWYQQALGQGPEFLTYFQNEAQLDKSGLPSDRFFAERPEGSVSTLKIQRTQQEDSAVYLCASSLAGDRAGAQHFGDGTRLSIL.

This chain uses TRBV27 with TRBJ2-7; 8 bases align to TRBD2. The CDR3 totals 14 residues. Trimming removed 4 bases from V and 1 base from J; junction bases left unmatched: 3. Germline loops: CDR1 MNHEY, CDR2 SMNVEV (reference sequence). CDR3 protein: CASSSLAGSYEQYF. The DNA for the CDR3 is TGTGCCAGCAGTTCCCTAGCGGGTTCCTACGAGCAGTACTTC.

The chain carries TRBV7-2 and TRBJ2-6, with D perhaps matching TRBD1 (6 bases). The CDR3 has 17 residues. V was pared by 5 bases and J by 0 bases, with 14 bases between. Germline CDR1 and CDR2: SGHTA and FQGNSA. The CDR3 here is CASSHRDKPSGANVLTF. The CDR3 DNA is TGTGCCAGCAGCCACCGGGACAAACCCTCTGGGGCCAACGTCCTGACTTTC.

V is TRBV9 and J is TRBJ2-7; 8 bases align to TRBD2. The CDR3 spans 15 residues. In germline, CDR1 is SGDLS, CDR2 YYNGEE. V was clipped by 0 bases and J by 4 bases; unmatched bases: 6. The CDR3 loop is CASSVGGLAMYEQYF. Here the CDR3 DNA reads TGTGCCAGCAGCGTAGGTGGACTAGCTATGTACGAGCAGTACTTC. Together with reference TRBV9 and TRBJ2-7, the CDR3 gives the full variable domain: DSGVTQTPKHLITATGQRVTLRCSPRSGDLSVYWYQQSLDQGLQFLIQYYNGEERAKGNILERFSAQQFPDLHSELNLSSLELGDSALYFCASSVGGLAMYEQYFGPGTRLTVT.

V and J are TRBV27 and TRBJ2-7; unclear D gene. V was trimmed by 6 bases and J by 7 bases, leaving 10 bases between them. CDR3 length equals 11 residues. CDR1 is MNHEY, CDR2 SMNVEV, per germline (reference sequence). The CDR3 region has the DNA TGTGCCAGCAGGCCGTGGCGGGAGCAGTACTTC. It specifies CASRPWREQYF.